This T cell receptor beta chain was captured in a study of cytomegalovirus exposure and HLA in healthy donors. Each donor was healthy, and each was a bone marrow donor. PCR amplification relied on 60 Vbeta primers (plus 13 Jbeta primers). The data were produced by immunoSEQ multiplex PCR, yet TCRdb's version contains in-frame clones alone and is incomplete. Seen here are about 170,000 clones, 85% observed once, and the top ten hold 1%. Germline V lookup: CDR1 SGHNT, CDR2 YYREEE (reference sequence). The CDR3 has 13 amino acids. Between the trimmed V and J ends, which lost 1 base and 8 bases, there was a span of 9 bases. Notes on this clone: Its specificity is unknown.

The study's findings and limits: Cytomegalovirus-associated status was assigned to 164 TCR beta chains.

The sequence derives from a boy aged 2 to 10 in good health and CMV-seronegative. The sequencing sample was made of PBMCs. The gene calls are TRBV5-4 and TRBJ1-4, with unresolved D. The DNA for the CDR3 is TGTGCCAGCAGCTTGAGGGCGGGGGAAAAACTGTTTTTT. Its protein is CASSLRAGEKLFF. Drawing the rest from reference TRBV5-4 and TRBJ1-4, the complete variable domain is ETGVTQSPTHLIKTRGQQVTLRCSSQSGHNTVSWYQQALGQGPQFIFQYYREEENGRGNFPPRFSGLQFPNYSSELNVNALELDDSALYLCASSLRAGEKLFFGSGTQLSVL.